This passage covers 10 T cell receptor beta chains from one sample sequenced in a study of blood T cell repertoires in COVID-19. Sequencing was performed with immunoSEQ multiplex PCR; in TCRdb, only in-frame clones are kept and a portion is missing. This table has 50,000 or so clones, 85% to 90% appearing once. The sequencing sample was made of peripheral blood. Receptor source: a human donor in a cohort sampled during active COVID-19.

The V gene is TRBV28, the J gene TRBJ2-4, with 7 bases fitting TRBD1. CDR3 size: 15 residues. V gave up 8 bases and J gave up 3 bases; unmatched junction bases: 10. Germline loops: CDR1 MDHEN, CDR2 SYDVKM. This CDR3 is CASRPQYRGKNIQYF. The DNA of the CDR3 is TGTGCCAGCCGACCCCAGTACAGGGGCAAAAACATTCAGTACTTC.

This clone appeared once. The rearrangement uses TRBV11-2 and TRBJ2-3, with D possibly TRBD2 on 6 matching bases. The CDR3 loop spans 14 amino acids. CDR1 and CDR2 from the germline V gene are SGHAT and FQNNGV. Between the trimmed V and J ends, which lost 5 bases and 0 bases, there was a span of 9 bases. In DNA, the CDR3 is TGTGCCAGCAGCCCCGGGGGTAGCACAGATACGCAGTATTTT. Translating it yields CASSPGGSTDTQYF.

The chain recombines TRBV10-3 with TRBJ2-7; 9 bases map to TRBD2. In germline, CDR1 is ENHRY, CDR2 SYGVKD. Losses at the gene ends were 4 bases for V and 4 bases for J; bases not matched to a gene: 11. This CDR3 has 16 amino acids. The CDR3 is CAISGGDAGGKYEQYF. The CDR3 DNA follows: TGTGCCATCAGTGGGGGTGATGCGGGAGGGAAATACGAGCAGTACTTC.

This chain connects TRBV5-5 to TRBJ2-2; no clear D. The V gene lost 1 base and the J gene lost 2 bases, with 6 bases spanning the gap. CDR1 SGHKS and CDR2 YYEKEE come from the germline V gene (reference sequence). This CDR3 contains 14 residues. The CDR3, as DNA: TGTGCCAGCAGCTTGTTACTTAACACCGGGGAGCTGTTTTTT. It specifies CASSLLLNTGELFF.

The DNA of the CDR3 is TGTGCCAGCAGTCCCGGACAGGGGGCGTTCGACTATGGCTACACCTTC. Protein: CASSPGQGAFDYGYTF. V gene TRBV3-1 (or the pseudogene TRBV3-2) combines with J gene TRBJ1-2; 11 bases fit TRBD1. Per germline, CDR1 LGHDT and CDR2 YNNKEL (reference sequence). The junction had 9 bases not matched to a gene; V was cut back by 6 bases and J by 3 bases. The CDR3 extends over 16 amino acids.

The V call is TRBV7-8, the J call TRBJ1-1; D is uncertain. This CDR3 spans 13 amino acids. The V gene's germline CDR1 is SGHVS and CDR2 FQNEAQ. V shed 2 bases and J shed 0 bases, with 4 bases lying between them. CDR3: CASSLSLNTEAFF. CDR3 nucleotides: TGTGCCAGCAGCTTAAGCTTGAACACTGAAGCTTTCTTT.

V is TRBV5-1 and J is TRBJ2-1, with 8 positions matching TRBD2. Looked up from germline, CDR1 is SGHRS and CDR2 is YFSETQ. This CDR3 is 19 amino acids long. The V and J ends lost 3 bases and 8 bases, in that order; junction bases with no gene match: 22. CDR3 bases: TGCGCCAGCAGCTACCCGACTCCGGGAGGGGGATCCCACAGCGATGAGCAGTTCTTC. Translated: CASSYPTPGGGSHSDEQFF.

J is TRBJ2-5 and V is TRBV7-9; D is perhaps TRBD2 (5 bases). The germline CDR1 and CDR2 sequences are SEHNR and FQNEAQ (reference sequence). The ends were cut back, 3 bases at V and 5 bases at J, with 10 bases in the middle. This CDR3 contains 13 residues. Written as DNA, the CDR3 is TGTGCCAGCAGCTTTCAGTCGGGGGAGACCCAGTACTTC. Translation gives CASSFQSGETQYF.

The rearrangement links TRBV15 to TRBJ1-5, with 7 bases lining up with TRBD1. The CDR3 has 16 residues. CDR1 and CDR2 (germline): LNHNV, YYDKDF (reference sequence). The V gene end was trimmed by 1 base and the J gene end by 6 bases; junction bases not matched to a gene: 9. This CDR3 is CATSRGGTDGRQPQHF. In DNA, the CDR3 is TGTGCCACCAGCAGAGGAGGGACAGATGGCCGTCAGCCCCAGCATTTT.

The chain carries TRBV21-1 and TRBJ2-7; the D segment call TRBD2 is taken from the table without a DNA check. TRBV21-1 is a pseudogene locus. CDR3 length: 14 residues. This CDR3 is CASSKEDSRSEQYF. In DNA form, the CDR3 reads TGTGCCAGCAGCAAAGAAGACTCACGGTCCGAGCAGTACTTC.